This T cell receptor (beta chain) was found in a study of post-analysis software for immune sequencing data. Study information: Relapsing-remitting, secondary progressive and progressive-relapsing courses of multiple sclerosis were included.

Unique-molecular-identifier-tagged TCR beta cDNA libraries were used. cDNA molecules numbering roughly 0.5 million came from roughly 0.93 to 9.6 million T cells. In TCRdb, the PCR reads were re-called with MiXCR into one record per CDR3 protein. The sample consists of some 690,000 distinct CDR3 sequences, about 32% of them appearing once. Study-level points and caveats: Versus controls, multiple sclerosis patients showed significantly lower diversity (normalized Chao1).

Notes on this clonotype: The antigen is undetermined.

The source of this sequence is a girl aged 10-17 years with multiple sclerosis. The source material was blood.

The CDR3: CASSPLYFGYEQYF. The CDR3 DNA reads as TGTGCCAGCAGCCCACTCTATTTCGGCTACGAGCAGTACTTC. The chain employs TRBV7-2 and TRBJ2-7, with D uncertain. CDR3 length: 14 residues. V lost 5 bases to trimming and J lost 3 bases, with 14 bases between them. CDR1 and CDR2 from the germline V gene are SGHTA and FQGNSA.